These 20 T cell receptor beta chains share one sample of origin, sequenced in a study of blood T cell repertoires in COVID-19 (dated by TCRdb to between 2020 and 2021). The library was produced with the immunoSEQ multiplex PCR assay. Held by TCRdb, this immuneACCESS table contains in-frame sequences only and omits some clones. Under half of the omission traces to an unresolved V gene where checked; the cause of the rest is unknown. This sample holds 400,000 or so clones; approximately 92% were observed only once. Together, the top ten hold around 1.1% of the sample. Sequencing was done on a sample of PBMCs or T cells enriched from blood (not recorded which). The receptors derive from a man aged 30 to 39 who had recovered from COVID-19.

The chain uses TRBV12-5 and TRBJ2-3; 7 positions agree with TRBD1. This CDR3 comprises 14 residues. Trimming at V came to 5 bases and at J to 4 bases, leaving 6 bases not matched to a gene. Per the germline V gene, CDR1 is LGHNT and CDR2 is FRNRAP. The CDR3 here is CASGRQGPPDTQYF. The CDR3 DNA reads as TGTGCTAGTGGTAGACAGGGCCCCCCAGATACGCAGTATTTT.

This sequence joins TRBV5-1 and TRBJ2-7, with 8 bases lining up with TRBD1. Trimming at V came to 2 bases and at J to 4 bases, leaving 14 bases not matched to a gene. In germline, CDR1 is SGHRS, CDR2 YFSETQ. There are 17 residues in the CDR3. This CDR3 is CASSLGDRHRGRYEQYF. The CDR3 coding sequence is TGCGCCAGCAGCTTAGGGGATCGTCACAGGGGGAGGTACGAGCAGTACTTC.

V is TRBV7-8 and J is TRBJ1-4, with D tentatively TRBD1 (6 bases). CDR3 length equals 16 residues. Trimming removed 1 base at V and 8 bases at J, with 17 bases between. From germline, CDR1 is SGHVS and CDR2 FQNEAQ. The CDR3 bases are TGTGCCAGCAGCTTAGAGAGGTGGCAGGGGAACGAAAAACTGTTTTTT. Protein product: CASSLERWQGNEKLFF.

The chain carries TRBV15 and TRBJ2-3; 13 nucleotides agree with TRBD2. The CDR3 runs to 17 residues. Germline CDR1 reads LNHNV; CDR2 reads YYDKDF (reference sequence). With V trimmed by 2 bases and J by 5 bases, 7 bases remained unmatched. In DNA, the CDR3 is TGTGCCACCAGCAGACGGACTAGCGGGAGCATCGTAGATACGCAGTATTTT. This encodes CATSRRTSGSIVDTQYF. Complete variable domain (other parts from reference TRBV15 and TRBJ2-3): DAMVIQNPRYQVTQFGKPVTLSCSQTLNHNVMYWYQQKSSQAPKLLFHYYDKDFNNEADTPDNFQSRRPNTSFCFLDIRSPGLGDTAMYLCATSRRTSGSIVDTQYFGPGTRLTVL.

The chain joins TRBV28 to TRBJ1-4; a possible D gene is TRBD1 (6 bases). Per germline, CDR1 MDHEN and CDR2 SYDVKM. Between the trimmed V and J ends, which lost 11 bases and 8 bases, there was a span of 21 bases. The CDR3 sequence is 14 residues long. CDR3 region: CAASPQGRKEKLFF. The DNA for the CDR3 is TGTGCCGCTTCCCCACAGGGACGGAAAGAAAAACTGTTTTTT.

The rearrangement uses TRBV5-1 and TRBJ2-2; 13 bases line up with TRBD2. Trimming removed 1 base from V and 4 bases from J; junction bases left unmatched: 4. Germline V gene lookup returns CDR1 SGHRS and CDR2 YFSETQ. The CDR3 runs to 17 residues. CDR3 bases: TGCGCCAGCAGCTTGACTACTAGCGGGAGGGCCACCGGGGAGCTGTTTTTT. Its translation is CASSLTTSGRATGELFF. The variable domain in full, with the rest retrieved from reference TRBV5-1 and TRBJ2-2, is KAGVTQTPRYLIKTRGQQVTLSCSPISGHRSVSWYQQTPGQGLQFLFEYFSETQRNKGNFPGRFSGRQFSNSRSEMNVSTLELGDSALYLCASSLTTSGRATGELFFGEGSRLTVL.

The chain employs TRBV6-5 and TRBJ1-2, with D unclear. Germline V gene sequence: CDR1 MNHEY, CDR2 SVGAGI. CDR3 length: 13 residues. Trimming cost V 5 bases and J 6 bases, with 13 bases left between them. CDR3 protein: CASSRSLPDGYTF. The CDR3 DNA reads as TGTGCCAGCAGTCGGAGCCTGCCCGATGGCTACACCTTC.

The rearrangement uses TRBV28 and TRBJ2-1, with TRBD2 matching 9 bases. The germline CDR1 and CDR2 sequences are MDHEN and SYDVKM. This CDR3 contains 16 residues. The J segment lost 10 bases and the V segment lost 2 bases, leaving 12 bases of the junction unmatched. CDR3 protein: CASSLRLAGKTREQFF. The DNA for the CDR3 is TGTGCCAGCAGTTTAAGGCTAGCGGGGAAAACAAGGGAGCAGTTCTTC.

V is TRBV9 and J is TRBJ2-1; TRBD2 matches at 12 bases. The germline V gene has CDR1 SGDLS and CDR2 YYNGEE. The J segment lost 7 bases and the V segment lost 4 bases, leaving 6 bases of the junction unmatched. The CDR3 is 15 residues long. The CDR3 DNA is TGTGCCAGCAGCACCGGACTAGCGGGATCTAATGAGCAGTTCTTC. This encodes CASSTGLAGSNEQFF.

The chain has TRBV28 and TRBJ2-1; 7 nucleotides agree with TRBD2. Germline trimming cut 4 bases from V and 15 bases from J; bases unmatched to any gene: 9. Germline CDR1 reads MDHEN; CDR2 reads SYDVKM. The CDR3 has 12 amino acids. Here the CDR3 reads CASSSWTRRAFF. CDR3 DNA: TGTGCCAGCAGTTCCTGGACTAGGAGGGCGTTCTTC.

This clone has just one count. The V call is TRBV30, the J call TRBJ2-5, with D unresolved. CDR3 length: 14 amino acids. Germline values: CDR1 GTSNPN, CDR2 SVGIG (reference sequence). The V end lost 0 bases, the J end lost 0 bases, and 8 bases lay between the germline ends. CDR3 bases: TGTGCCTGGAGTGTTGGAGCGAACCAAGAGACCCAGTACTTC. Amino acid sequence: CAWSVGANQETQYF.

This chain uses TRBV6-4 with TRBJ2-3; D remains unclear. CDR1 and CDR2 (germline): MRHNA, SNTAGT. The length of the CDR3 is 14 residues. Between the trimmed V and J ends, which lost 4 bases and 0 bases, there was a span of 8 bases. CDR3 coding DNA: TGTGCCAGCAGTGTCCGGGTCAGCACAGATACGCAGTATTTT. This sequence encodes CASSVRVSTDTQYF.

This chain joins TRBV7-9 and TRBJ1-1, with 9 bases identical to TRBD1. Trimming removed 10 bases from V and 7 bases from J; junction bases left unmatched: 16. Germline V gene sequence: CDR1 SEHNR, CDR2 FQNEAQ (reference sequence). The CDR3 covers 15 residues. CDR3 sequence (DNA): TGTGCCACCATACAAGGGACAGGGCCCAGGGGTGAAGCTTTCTTT. This translates into CATIQGTGPRGEAFF.

This chain uses TRBV6-5 with TRBJ1-1; 8 bases map to TRBD1. Germline CDR1 and CDR2: MNHEY and SVGAGI. The CDR3 is made up of 14 amino acids. The ends lost 6 bases at V and 1 base at J; junction bases unmatched: 4. The CDR3 loop is CASRTGARNTEAFF. DNA for the CDR3: TGTGCCAGCAGGACAGGGGCGAGGAACACTGAAGCTTTCTTT.

CDR3 sequence (DNA): TGTGCCATCAGTGGAGGGCAGGGGGCAATCGAGCAGTACTTC. Amino acid sequence: CAISGGQGAIEQYF. The rearrangement links TRBV10-3 to TRBJ2-7; 8 nucleotides agree with TRBD1. V was clipped by 4 bases and J by 6 bases; unmatched bases: 8. The CDR3 has 14 amino acids. Per the germline V gene, CDR1 is ENHRY and CDR2 is SYGVKD.

This clone was seen only once. V gene TRBV20-1 combines with J gene TRBJ2-3; D might be TRBD2 (6 bases). The CDR3 loop spans 13 amino acids. Germline loops: CDR1 DFQATT, CDR2 SNEGSKA (reference sequence). V was clipped by 3 bases and J by 5 bases, with 12 bases between them. The CDR3 region is CSASAPGEDTQYF. DNA of the CDR3: TGCAGTGCTAGTGCCCCGGGAGAAGATACGCAGTATTTT.

The chain employs TRBV2 and TRBJ1-2; D uncertain. Germline V gives CDR1 SNHLY, CDR2 FYNNEI. V gave up 3 bases and J gave up 3 bases, with 8 bases separating them. The CDR3 totals 13 residues. The CDR3 protein is CASSDGQDYGYTF. CDR3 nucleotides: TGTGCCAGCAGTGATGGGCAGGACTATGGCTACACCTTC.

This clone was observed a single time. V usage is TRBV24-1 and J usage is TRBJ1-2; no reliable D call. Trimming stripped 6 bases from V and 6 bases from J, with 10 bases between. There are 12 residues in the CDR3. Germline CDR1 is KGHDR and CDR2 is SFDVKD. CDR3 amino acids: CATSRSGDGYTF. CDR3 bases: TGTGCCACCAGTCGGTCTGGAGATGGCTACACCTTC.

V gene TRBV6-2 or TRBV6-3 combines with J gene TRBJ2-1; the match to TRBD2 covers 7 bases. Germline V gene data show CDR1 as MNHEY and CDR2 as SVGEGT. The CDR3 is 14 residues long. The junction had 6 bases not matched to a gene; V was cut back by 6 bases and J by 4 bases. CDR3 sequence: CASSASGDYNEQFF. The CDR3 nucleotides read TGTGCCAGCAGCGCTAGCGGAGATTACAATGAGCAGTTCTTC.

V usage is TRBV29-1 and J usage is TRBJ2-1; a weak D match, TRBD1 (5 bases). The CDR3 loop spans 14 amino acids. The germline CDR1 and CDR2 sequences are SQVTM and ANQGSEA. Trimming pared 7 bases from V and 7 bases from J, leaving 20 bases between. CDR3 nucleotide sequence: TGCAGCGCCCCAGGGATAAACTTGTTGAATGAGCAGTTCTTC. Amino acid sequence: CSAPGINLLNEQFF.